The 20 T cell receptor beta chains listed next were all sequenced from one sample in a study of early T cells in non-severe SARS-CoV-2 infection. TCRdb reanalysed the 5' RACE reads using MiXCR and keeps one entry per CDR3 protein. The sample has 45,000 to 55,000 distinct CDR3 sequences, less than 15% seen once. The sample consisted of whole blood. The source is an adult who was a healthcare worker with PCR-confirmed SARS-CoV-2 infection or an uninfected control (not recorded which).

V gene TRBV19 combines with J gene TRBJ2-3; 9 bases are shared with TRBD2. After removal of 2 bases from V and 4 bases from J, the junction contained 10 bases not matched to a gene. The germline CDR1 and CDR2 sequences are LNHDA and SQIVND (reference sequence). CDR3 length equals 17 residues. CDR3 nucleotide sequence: TGTGCCAGTAGTATATTTGCGGCGGGGGGGCCGGCAGATACGCAGTATTTT. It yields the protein CASSIFAAGGPADTQYF.

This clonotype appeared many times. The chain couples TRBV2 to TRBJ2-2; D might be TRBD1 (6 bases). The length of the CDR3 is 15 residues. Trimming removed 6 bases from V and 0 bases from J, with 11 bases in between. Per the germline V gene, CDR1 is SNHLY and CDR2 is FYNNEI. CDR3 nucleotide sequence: TGTGCCAGCAGCCGGGACAACGCGAACACCGGGGAGCTGTTTTTT. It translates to CASSRDNANTGELFF.

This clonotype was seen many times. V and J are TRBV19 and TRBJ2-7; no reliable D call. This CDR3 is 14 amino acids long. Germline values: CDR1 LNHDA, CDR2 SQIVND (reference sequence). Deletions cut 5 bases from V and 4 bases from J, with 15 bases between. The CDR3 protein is CASSPRATPYEQYF. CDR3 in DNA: TGTGCCAGTAGTCCCCGGGCCACCCCGTACGAGCAGTACTTC. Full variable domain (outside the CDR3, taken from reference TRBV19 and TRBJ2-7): DGGITQSPKYLFRKEGQNVTLSCEQNLNHDAMYWYRQDPGQGLRLIYYSQIVNDFQKGDIAEGYSVSREKKESFPLTVTSAQKNPTAFYLCASSPRATPYEQYFGPGTRLTVT.

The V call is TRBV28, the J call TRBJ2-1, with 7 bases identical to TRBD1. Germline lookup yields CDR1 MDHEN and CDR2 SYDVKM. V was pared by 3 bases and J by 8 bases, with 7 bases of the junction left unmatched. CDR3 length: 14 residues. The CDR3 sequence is CASSFLGGLDEQFF. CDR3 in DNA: TGTGCCAGCAGTTTTTTAGGGGGCCTGGATGAGCAGTTCTTC.

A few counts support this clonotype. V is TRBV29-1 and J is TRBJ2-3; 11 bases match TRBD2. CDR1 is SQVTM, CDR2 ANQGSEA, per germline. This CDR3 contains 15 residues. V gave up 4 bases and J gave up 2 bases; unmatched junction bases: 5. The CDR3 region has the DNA TGCAGCGTTGGGGGGACTAGCGGATTCACAGATACGCAGTATTTT. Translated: CSVGGTSGFTDTQYF.

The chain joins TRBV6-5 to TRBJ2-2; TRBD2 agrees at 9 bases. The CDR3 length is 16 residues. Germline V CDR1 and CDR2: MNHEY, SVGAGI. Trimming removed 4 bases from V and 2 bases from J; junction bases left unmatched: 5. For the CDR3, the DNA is TGTGCCAGCAGTTCAGCGGGGGGCCTCAACACCGGGGAGCTGTTTTTT. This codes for CASSSAGGLNTGELFF.

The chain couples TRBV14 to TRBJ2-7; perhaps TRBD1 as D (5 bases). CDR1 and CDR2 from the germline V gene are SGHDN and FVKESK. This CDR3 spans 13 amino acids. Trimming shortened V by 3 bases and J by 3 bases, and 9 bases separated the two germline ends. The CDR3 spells CASSQRQSYEQYF. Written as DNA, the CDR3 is TGTGCCAGCAGCCAGCGACAGAGCTACGAGCAGTACTTC.

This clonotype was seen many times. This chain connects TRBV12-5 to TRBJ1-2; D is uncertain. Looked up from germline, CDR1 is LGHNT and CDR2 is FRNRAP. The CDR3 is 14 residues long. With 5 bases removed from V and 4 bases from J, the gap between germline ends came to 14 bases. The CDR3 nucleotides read TGTGCTAGTGGTCATACCGGACGGACCTATGGCTACACCTTC. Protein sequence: CASGHTGRTYGYTF.

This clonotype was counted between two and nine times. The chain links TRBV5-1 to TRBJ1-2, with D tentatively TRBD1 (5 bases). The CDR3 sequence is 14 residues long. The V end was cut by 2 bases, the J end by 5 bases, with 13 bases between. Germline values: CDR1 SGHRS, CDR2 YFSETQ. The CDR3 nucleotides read TGCGCCAGCAGCTTCCGGGACCCTGGTTATGGCTACACCTTC. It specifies CASSFRDPGYGYTF.

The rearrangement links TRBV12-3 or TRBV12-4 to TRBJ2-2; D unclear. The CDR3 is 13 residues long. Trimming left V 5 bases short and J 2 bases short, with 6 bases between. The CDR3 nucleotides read TGTGCCAGCAGTCGGACCAACACCGGGGAGCTGTTTTTT. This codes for CASSRTNTGELFF.

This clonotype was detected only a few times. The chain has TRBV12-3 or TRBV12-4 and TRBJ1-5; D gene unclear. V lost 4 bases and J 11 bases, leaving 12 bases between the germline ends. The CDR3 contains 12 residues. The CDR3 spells CASSYARTAQHF. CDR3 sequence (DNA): TGTGCCAGCAGTTATGCGAGGACGGCCCAGCATTTT.

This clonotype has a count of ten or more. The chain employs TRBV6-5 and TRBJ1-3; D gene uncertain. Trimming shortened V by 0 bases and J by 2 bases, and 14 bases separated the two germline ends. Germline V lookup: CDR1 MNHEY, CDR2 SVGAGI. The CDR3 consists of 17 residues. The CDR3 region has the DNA TGTGCCAGCAGTTACTCACCGTACGGCGGGGCTGGAAACACCATATATTTT. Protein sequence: CASSYSPYGGAGNTIYF.

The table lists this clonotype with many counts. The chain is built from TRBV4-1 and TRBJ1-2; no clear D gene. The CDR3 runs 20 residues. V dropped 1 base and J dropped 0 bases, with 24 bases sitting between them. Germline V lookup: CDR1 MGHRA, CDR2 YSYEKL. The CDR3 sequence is CASSQGRLGKWPSANYGYTF. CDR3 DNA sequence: TGCGCCAGCAGCCAAGGTCGACTGGGGAAATGGCCATCTGCTAACTATGGCTACACCTTC.

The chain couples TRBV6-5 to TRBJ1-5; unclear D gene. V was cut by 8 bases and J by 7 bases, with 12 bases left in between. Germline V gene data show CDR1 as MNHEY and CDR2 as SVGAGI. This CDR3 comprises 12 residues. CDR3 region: CASGQYSQPQHF. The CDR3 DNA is TGTGCCAGCGGGCAATATTCCCAGCCCCAGCATTTT.

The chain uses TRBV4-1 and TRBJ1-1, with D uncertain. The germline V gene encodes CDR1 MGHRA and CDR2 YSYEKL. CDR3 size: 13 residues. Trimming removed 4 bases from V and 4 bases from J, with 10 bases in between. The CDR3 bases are TGCGCCAGCAGCCCCGCCGGAGGCACTGAAGCTTTCTTT. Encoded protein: CASSPAGGTEAFF.

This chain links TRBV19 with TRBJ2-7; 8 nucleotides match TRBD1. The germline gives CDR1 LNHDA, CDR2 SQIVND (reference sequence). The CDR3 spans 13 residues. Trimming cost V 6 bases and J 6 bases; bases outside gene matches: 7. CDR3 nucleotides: TGTGCCAGTAGAGAGACAGGGGATGGCGAGCAGTACTTC. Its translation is CASRETGDGEQYF.

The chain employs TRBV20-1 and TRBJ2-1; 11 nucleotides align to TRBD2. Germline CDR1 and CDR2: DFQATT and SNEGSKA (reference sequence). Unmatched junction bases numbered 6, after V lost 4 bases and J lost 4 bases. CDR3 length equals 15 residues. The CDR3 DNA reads TGCAGTGCTACGACCGGGACTAGCGGATACAATGAGCAGTTCTTC. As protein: CSATTGTSGYNEQFF.

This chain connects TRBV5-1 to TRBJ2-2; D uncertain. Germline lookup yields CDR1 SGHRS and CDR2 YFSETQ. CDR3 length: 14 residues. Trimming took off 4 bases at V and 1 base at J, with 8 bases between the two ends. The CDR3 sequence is CASSGYMNTGELFF. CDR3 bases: TGCGCCAGCAGCGGATACATGAACACCGGGGAGCTGTTTTTT.

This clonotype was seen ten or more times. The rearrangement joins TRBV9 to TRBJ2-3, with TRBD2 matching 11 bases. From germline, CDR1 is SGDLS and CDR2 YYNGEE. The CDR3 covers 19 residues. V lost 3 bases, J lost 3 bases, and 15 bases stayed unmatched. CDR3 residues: CASSARSGGARGRTDTQYF. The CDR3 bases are TGTGCCAGCAGCGCCCGTAGCGGGGGGGCCAGAGGCCGAACAGATACGCAGTATTTT.

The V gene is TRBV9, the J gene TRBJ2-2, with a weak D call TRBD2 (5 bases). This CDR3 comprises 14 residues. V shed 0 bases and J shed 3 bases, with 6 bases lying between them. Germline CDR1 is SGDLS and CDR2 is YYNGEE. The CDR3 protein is CASSVAGYTGELFF. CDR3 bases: TGTGCCAGCAGCGTAGCGGGGTACACCGGGGAGCTGTTTTTT.